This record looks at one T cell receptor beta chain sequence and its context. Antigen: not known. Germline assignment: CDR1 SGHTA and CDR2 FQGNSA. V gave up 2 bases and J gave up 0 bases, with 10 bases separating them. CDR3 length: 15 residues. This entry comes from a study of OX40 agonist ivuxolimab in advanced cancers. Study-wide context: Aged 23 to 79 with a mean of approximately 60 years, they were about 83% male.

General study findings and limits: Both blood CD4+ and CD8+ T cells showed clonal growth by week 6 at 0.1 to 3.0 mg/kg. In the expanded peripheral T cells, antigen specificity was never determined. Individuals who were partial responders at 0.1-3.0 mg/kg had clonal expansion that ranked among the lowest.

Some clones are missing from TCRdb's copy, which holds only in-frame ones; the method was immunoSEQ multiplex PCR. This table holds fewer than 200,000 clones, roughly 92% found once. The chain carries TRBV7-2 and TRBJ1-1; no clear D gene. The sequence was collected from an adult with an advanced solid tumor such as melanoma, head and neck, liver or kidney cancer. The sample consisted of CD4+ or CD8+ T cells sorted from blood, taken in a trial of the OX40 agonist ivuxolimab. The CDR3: CASSLRAALNTEAFF. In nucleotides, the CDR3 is TGTGCCAGCAGCTTAAGGGCGGCCCTGAACACTGAAGCTTTCTTT. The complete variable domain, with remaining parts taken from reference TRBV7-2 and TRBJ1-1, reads GAGVSQSPSNKVTEKGKDVELRCDPISGHTALYWYRQSLGQGLEFLIYFQGNSAPDKSGLPSDRFSAERTGGSVSTLTIQRTQQEDSAVYLCASSLRAALNTEAFFGQGTRLTVV.